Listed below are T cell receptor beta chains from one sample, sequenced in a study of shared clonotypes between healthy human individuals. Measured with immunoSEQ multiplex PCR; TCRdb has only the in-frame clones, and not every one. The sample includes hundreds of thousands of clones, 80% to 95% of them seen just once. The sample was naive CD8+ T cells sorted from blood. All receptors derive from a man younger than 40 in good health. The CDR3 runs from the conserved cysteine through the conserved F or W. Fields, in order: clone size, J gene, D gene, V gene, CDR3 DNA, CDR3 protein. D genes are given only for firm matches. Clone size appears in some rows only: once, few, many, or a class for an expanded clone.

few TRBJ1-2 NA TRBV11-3 TGTGCCAGCAATCTTACCGCTAACGGCTACACCTTC CASNLTANGYTF
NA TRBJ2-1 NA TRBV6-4 TGTGCCAGCAGTGACCTTAGAACCTTTGAGTTGGTCTTC CASSDLRTFELVF
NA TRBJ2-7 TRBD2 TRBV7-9 TGTGCCAGCAGCTTAGCTGTTAGCGGGAGTCCTCGCGGATACGAGCAGTACTTC CASSLAVSGSPRGYEQYF
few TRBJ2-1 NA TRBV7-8 TGTGCCAGCAGCTCAGGACCTAGTGGGTACAATGAGCAGTTCTTC CASSSGPSGYNEQFF
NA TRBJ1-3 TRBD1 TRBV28 TGTGCCAGCAGTTCCCCCCGGACAGGGTTCCGTTTAAACTCTGGAAACACCATATATTTT CASSSPRTGFRLNSGNTIYF
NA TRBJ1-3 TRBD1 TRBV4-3 TGCGCCAGCAGTCCTGACAGGGTTTCTGGAAACACCATATATTTT CASSPDRVSGNTIYF
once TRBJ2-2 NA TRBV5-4 TGTGCCAGCAGGCCGTTCGGAGGGGCCGGGGAGCTGTTTTTT CASRPFGGAGELFF
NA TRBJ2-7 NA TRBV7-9 TGTGCCAGCAGCTTGGATACCTACGAGCAGTACTTC CASSLDTYEQYF
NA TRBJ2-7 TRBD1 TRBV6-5 TGTGCCAGCAGAAGGACAGGGGGCATCCACGAGCAGTACTTC CASRRTGGIHEQYF
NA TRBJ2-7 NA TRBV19 TGTGCCAGTAGTATCCCGGGAGTCGACTACGAGCAGTACTTC CASSIPGVDYEQYF
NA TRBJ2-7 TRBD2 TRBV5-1 TGCGCCAGCAGCTTCTATAGCGGGGCGGGGTACGAGCAGTACTTC CASSFYSGAGYEQYF
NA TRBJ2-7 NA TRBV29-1 TGCAGCGTTGACGGGACCCCTTTTGCCGAGCAGTACTTC CSVDGTPFAEQYF
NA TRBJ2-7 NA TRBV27 TGTGCCAGCAGTTCCCCCGTAGCCGAGCAGTACTTC CASSSPVAEQYF
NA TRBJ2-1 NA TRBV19 TGTGCCAGTAGCCACGTATCTAACAATGAGCAGTTCTTC CASSHVSNNEQFF
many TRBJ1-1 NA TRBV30 TGTGCCTGGAGTGTGATGGGAACTGAAGCTTTCTTT CAWSVMGTEAFF
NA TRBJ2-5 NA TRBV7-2 TGTGCCAGCAGCCCCCCTAGCGTCCAAGAGACCCAGTACTTC CASSPPSVQETQYF
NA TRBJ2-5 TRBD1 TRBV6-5 TGTGCCAGCAGTCCTAGGCAGGGGGCCCAAGAGACCCAGTACTTC CASSPRQGAQETQYF
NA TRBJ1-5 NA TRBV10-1 TGCGCCAGCAGTGAGTCAGCTCAGCCCCAGCATTTT CASSESAQPQHF
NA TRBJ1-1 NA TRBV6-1 TGTGCCAGCAGGAAGGGGTGGGGAACTGAAGCTTTCTTT CASRKGWGTEAFF
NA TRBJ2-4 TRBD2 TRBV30 TGTGCCTGGAGTGTAGAGCCTAGCGGTACCAAAAACATTCAGTACTTC CAWSVEPSGTKNIQYF
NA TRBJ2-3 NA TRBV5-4 TGTGCCAGCAGCTTGGGCCAGGTTTCTCCTATCACAGATACGCAGTATTTT CASSLGQVSPITDTQYF
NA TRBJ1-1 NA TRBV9 TGTGCCAGCAGCGGGGGGGAGAGTCAAATGAACACTGAAGCTTTCTTT CASSGGESQMNTEAFF
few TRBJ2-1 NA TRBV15 TGTGCCACCAGCAGAGTCGTGCTAGCAAACTACAATGAGCAGTTCTTC CATSRVVLANYNEQFF
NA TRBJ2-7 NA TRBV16 TGTGCCAGCAGCCAATCGAGCGAGCAGTACTTC CASSQSSEQYF
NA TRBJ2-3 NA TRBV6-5 TGTGCCAGCAGTTACGGCCGGGGATACATAGATACGCAGTATTTT CASSYGRGYIDTQYF
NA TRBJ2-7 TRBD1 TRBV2 TGTGCCAGCACCCTGGGACAGGGCTACTACGAGCAGTACTTC CASTLGQGYYEQYF
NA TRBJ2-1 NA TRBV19 TGTGCCAGTAGAACGCAAAATTGGGACTTTTCCTACAATGAGCAGTTCTTC CASRTQNWDFSYNEQFF
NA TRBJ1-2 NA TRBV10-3 TGTGCCATCAGTGACCCCCTCAAGACAGATTACTATGGCTACACCTTC CAISDPLKTDYYGYTF
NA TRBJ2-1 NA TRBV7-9 TGTGCCAGCAGCCCACGAGGTTACGGGAGTAGAACCTACAATGAGCAGTTCTTC CASSPRGYGSRTYNEQFF